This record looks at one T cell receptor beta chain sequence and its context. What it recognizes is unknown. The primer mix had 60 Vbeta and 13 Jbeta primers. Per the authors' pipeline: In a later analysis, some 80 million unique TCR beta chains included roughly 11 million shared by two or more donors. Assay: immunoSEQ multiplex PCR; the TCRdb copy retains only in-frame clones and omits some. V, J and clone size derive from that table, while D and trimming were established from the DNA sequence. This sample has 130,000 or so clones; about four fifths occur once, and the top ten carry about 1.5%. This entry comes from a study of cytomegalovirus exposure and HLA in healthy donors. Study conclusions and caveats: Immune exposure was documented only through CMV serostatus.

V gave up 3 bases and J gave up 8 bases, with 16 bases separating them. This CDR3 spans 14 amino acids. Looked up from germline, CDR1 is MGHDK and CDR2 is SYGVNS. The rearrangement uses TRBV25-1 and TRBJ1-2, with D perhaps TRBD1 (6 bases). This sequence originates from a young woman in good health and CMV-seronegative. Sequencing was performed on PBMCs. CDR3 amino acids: CASSEKGDLRGYTF. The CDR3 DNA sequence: TGTGCCAGCAGTGAGAAGGGGGATCTGAGGGGCTACACCTTC.